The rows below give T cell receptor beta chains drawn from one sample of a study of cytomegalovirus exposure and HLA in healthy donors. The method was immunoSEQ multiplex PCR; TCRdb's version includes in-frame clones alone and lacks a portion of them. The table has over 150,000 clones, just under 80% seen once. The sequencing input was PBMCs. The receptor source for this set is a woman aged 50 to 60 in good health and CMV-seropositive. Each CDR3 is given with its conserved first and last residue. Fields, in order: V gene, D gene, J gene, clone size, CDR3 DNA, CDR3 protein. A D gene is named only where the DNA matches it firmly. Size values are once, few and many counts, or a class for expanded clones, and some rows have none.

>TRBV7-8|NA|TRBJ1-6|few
TGTGCCAGCAGCCTCTCGGGGGGCAGGGTCGATTCACCCCTCCACTTT
CASSLSGGRVDSPLHF
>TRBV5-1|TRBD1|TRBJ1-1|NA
TGCGCCAGCAGGTATTCGACAGGGGGTAATAGTGAAGCTTTCTTT
CASRYSTGGNSEAFF
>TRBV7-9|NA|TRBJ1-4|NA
TGTGCCAGCAAAAGCTCAACTAATGAAAAACTGTTTTTT
CASKSSTNEKLFF
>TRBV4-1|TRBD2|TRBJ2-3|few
TGCGCCAGCAGCCAGAAAGCGGGGACGACTAGCACAGATACGCAGTATTTT
CASSQKAGTTSTDTQYF
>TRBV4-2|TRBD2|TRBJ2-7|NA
TGTGCCAGCAGCCAAGAGAGCAGCGGGAGGACCTACGAGCAGTACTTC
CASSQESSGRTYEQYF
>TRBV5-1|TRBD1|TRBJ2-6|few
TGCGCCAGCACCCAAGAGGGGGCTTCTGGGGCCAACGTCCTGACTTTC
CASTQEGASGANVLTF
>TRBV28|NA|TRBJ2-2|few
TGTGCCAGCAGTTCCAGACAGACGAACACCGGGGAGCTGTTTTTT
CASSSRQTNTGELFF
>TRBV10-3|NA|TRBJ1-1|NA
TGTGCCATCAGTGGGGGCGGGGGTGAAGCTTTCTTT
CAISGGGGEAFF
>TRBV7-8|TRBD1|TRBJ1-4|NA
TGTGCCAGCAGCTTAGAGGGGACAGAGAATGAAAAACTGTTTTTT
CASSLEGTENEKLFF
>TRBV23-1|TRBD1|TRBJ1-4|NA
TGCGCCAGCAGTCATCCTCACCGACAGGGGCTTGAGGAAAAACTGTTTTTT
CASSHPHRQGLEEKLFF
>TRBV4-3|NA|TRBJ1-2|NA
TGCGCCAGCAGCCAAGCGAGGTCAGCCGGTGGCTACACCTTC
CASSQARSAGGYTF
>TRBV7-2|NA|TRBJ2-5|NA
TGTGCCAGCAGCTTAGGCCAGCGATGGCAGTACTTC
CASSLGQRWQYF
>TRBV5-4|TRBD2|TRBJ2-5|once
TGTGCCAGCAGCCGGGAGGGGGAGACCCAGTACTTC
CASSREGETQYF
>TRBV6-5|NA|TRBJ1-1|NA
TGTGCCAGCAGTGGGAGTATGAACACTGAAGCTTTCTTT
CASSGSMNTEAFF
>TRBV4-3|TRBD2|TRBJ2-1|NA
TGCGCCAGCAGCCAAGTGTGGGCTAGCGGACACTACAATGAGCAGTTCTTC
CASSQVWASGHYNEQFF
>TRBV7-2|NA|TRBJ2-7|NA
TGTGCCAGCAGCCCCCAAGGGAGAGCCCCCTACGAGCAGTACTTC
CASSPQGRAPYEQYF
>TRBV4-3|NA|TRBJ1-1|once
TGCGCCAGCAGCCAAGGGCAACAGGCCACGAACACTGAAGCTTTCTTT
CASSQGQQATNTEAFF
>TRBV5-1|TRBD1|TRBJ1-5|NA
TGCGCCAGCAGCGACGGACAGGGACTTCAGCCCCAGCATTTT
CASSDGQGLQPQHF
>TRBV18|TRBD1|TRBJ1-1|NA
TGTGCCAGCTCACCAGGGGGGACAGGTTCGGCTGAAGCTTTCTTT
CASSPGGTGSAEAFF
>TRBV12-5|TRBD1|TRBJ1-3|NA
TGTGCTAGTGGTTTGATACTCCGGGACAGGGGGGGCAAGGCTGGAAACACCATATATTTT
CASGLILRDRGGKAGNTIYF
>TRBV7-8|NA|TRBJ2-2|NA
TGTGCCAGCAGCTTAGGGGGTAGCGTCAGGACCGGGGAGCTGTTTTTT
CASSLGGSVRTGELFF
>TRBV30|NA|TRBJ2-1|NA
TGTGCCTGGAGCCCGGGACTCTACAATGAGCAGTTCTTC
CAWSPGLYNEQFF
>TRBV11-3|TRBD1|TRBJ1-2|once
TGTGCCAGCAGCCCAGACAGGGTCTATGGCTACACCTTC
CASSPDRVYGYTF
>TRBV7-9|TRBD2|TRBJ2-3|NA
TGTGCCAGCAGCCGGGTGAGCGGGAGTGGGACAGATACGCAGTATTTT
CASSRVSGSGTDTQYF
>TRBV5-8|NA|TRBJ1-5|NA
TGTGCCAGCAGCGGGGGACTGCGAAATCAGCCCCAGCATTTT
CASSGGLRNQPQHF
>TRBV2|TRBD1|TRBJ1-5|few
TGTGCCAGCAGGTATACGGGACAGGGTAGCGACAAGCAGCCCCAGCATTTT
CASRYTGQGSDKQPQHF
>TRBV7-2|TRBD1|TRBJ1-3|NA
TGTGCCAGCAGTGACATCGGACAGGGAACGCCTGGAAACACCATATATTTT
CASSDIGQGTPGNTIYF
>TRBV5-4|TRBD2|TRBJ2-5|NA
TGTGCCAGCAGCTCAGAAAAAACTAGCGGGGGGGGGACAGAGACCCAGTACTTC
CASSSEKTSGGGTETQYF
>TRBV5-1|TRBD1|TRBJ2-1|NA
TGCGCCAGCAGCCCCGCCGGGACAGGGAACAATGAGCAGTTCTTC
CASSPAGTGNNEQFF
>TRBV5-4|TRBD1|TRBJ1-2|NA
TGTGCCAGCAGCTTGGCGCCGGGACAGGACGGATATGGCTACACCTTC
CASSLAPGQDGYGYTF
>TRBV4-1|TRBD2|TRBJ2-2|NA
TGCGCCAGCAGCCAAGTTCGACTAGCGACGAACACCGGGGAGCTGTTTTTT
CASSQVRLATNTGELFF
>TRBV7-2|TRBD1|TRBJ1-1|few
TGTGCCAGCAGCAGGGGGGACAGGGTGAACACTGAAGCTTTCTTT
CASSRGDRVNTEAFF
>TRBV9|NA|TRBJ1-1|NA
TGTGCCAGCAGCCTCATGAGTCGGGGGGACACTGAAGCTTTCTTT
CASSLMSRGDTEAFF
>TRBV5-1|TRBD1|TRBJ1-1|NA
TGCGCCAGCAGCTCAGGGACAGGGACCCTGGCCACTGAAGCTTTCTTT
CASSSGTGTLATEAFF
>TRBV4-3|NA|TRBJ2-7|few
TGCGCCAGCAGCCAAGATCAGGGGTTCCGCTCCCTCTTC
CASSQDQGFRSLF
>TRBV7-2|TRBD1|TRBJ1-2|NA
TGTGCCAGCAGCTATTCCGGGACAGGGAATGGCTACACCTTC
CASSYSGTGNGYTF
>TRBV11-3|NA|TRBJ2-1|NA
TGTGCCAGCAGCTTCGATACGGGGACCTACAATGAGCAGTTCTTC
CASSFDTGTYNEQFF
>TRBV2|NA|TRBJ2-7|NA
TGTGCCAGCAGTGATAGGACCCCGAGGGGGGAGCAGTACTTC
CASSDRTPRGEQYF
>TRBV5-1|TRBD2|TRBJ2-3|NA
TGCGCCAGCAGCAGGACGGGAGGAGATACGCAGTATTTT
CASSRTGGDTQYF
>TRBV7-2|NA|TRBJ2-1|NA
TGTGCCAGCAGCTTAGTCTACCTAGCGAGGGGTGAGCAGTTCTTC
CASSLVYLARGEQFF
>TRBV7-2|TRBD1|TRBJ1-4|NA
TGTGCCAGCAGCTTAACAGGGGGAGGGATAACTGAAAAACTGTTTTTT
CASSLTGGGITEKLFF
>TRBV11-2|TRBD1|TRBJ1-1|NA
TGTGCCAGCAGCTTAGCGATCGGGTCACAGGGGCCGAACACTGAAGCTTTCTTT
CASSLAIGSQGPNTEAFF
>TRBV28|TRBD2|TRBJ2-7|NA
TGTGCCAGCCTCAATGGCGGGGGGGGCGGGAACGAGCAGTACTTC
CASLNGGGGGNEQYF
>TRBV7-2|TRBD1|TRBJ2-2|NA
TGTGCCAGCAGCCTGGGACAGGGGGGGACCGGGGAGCTGTTTTTT
CASSLGQGGTGELFF
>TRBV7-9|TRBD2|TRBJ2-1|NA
TGTGCCAGCAGCACTACTAGCGGGGGAGGTAGGCACAATGAGCAGTTCTTC
CASSTTSGGGRHNEQFF
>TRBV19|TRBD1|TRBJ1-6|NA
TGTGCCAGTAGTGCAACAGGTGGGACAGGGGGATCACCCCTCCACTTT
CASSATGGTGGSPLHF